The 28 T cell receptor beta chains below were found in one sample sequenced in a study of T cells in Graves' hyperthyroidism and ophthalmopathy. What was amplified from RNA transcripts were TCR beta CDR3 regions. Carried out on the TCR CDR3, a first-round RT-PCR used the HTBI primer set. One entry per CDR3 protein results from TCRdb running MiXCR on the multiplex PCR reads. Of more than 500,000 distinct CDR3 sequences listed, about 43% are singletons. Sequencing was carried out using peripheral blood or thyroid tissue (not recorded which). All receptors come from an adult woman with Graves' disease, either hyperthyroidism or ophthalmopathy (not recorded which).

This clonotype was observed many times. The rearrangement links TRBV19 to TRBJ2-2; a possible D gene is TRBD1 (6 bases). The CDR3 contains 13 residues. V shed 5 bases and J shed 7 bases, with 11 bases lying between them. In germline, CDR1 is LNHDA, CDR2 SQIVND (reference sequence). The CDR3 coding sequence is TGTGCCAGTAGTTTGGGGGCCCACGGGGAGCTGTTTTTT. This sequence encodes CASSLGAHGELFF.

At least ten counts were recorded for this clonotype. In DNA form, the CDR3 reads TGTGCCAGCAGCCCCCGGGGGGCTGGGGCCAACGTCCTGACTTTC. Translated: CASSPRGAGANVLTF. V is TRBV7-3 and J is TRBJ2-6, with TRBD2 matching 7 bases. The CDR3 has 15 residues. CDR1 and CDR2 from the germline V gene are SGHTA and FQGTGA. The junction had 3 bases not matched to a gene; V was cut back by 5 bases and J by 2 bases.

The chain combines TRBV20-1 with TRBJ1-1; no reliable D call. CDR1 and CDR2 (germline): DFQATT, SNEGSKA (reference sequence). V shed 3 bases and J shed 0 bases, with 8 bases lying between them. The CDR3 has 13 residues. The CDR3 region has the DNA TGCAGTGCTAGGCGTCGGATGAACACTGAAGCTTTCTTT. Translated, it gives CSARRRMNTEAFF.

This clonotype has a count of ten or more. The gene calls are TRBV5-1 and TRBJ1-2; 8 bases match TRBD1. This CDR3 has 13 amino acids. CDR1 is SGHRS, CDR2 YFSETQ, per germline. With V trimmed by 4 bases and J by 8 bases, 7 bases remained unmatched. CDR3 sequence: CASSPGQGWGYTF. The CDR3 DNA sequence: TGCGCCAGCAGCCCCGGACAGGGTTGGGGCTACACCTTC.

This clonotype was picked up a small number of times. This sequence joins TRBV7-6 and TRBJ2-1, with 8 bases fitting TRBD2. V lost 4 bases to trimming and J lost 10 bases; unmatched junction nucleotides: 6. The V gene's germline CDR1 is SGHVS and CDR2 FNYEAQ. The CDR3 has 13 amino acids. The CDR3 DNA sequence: TGTGCCAGCAGCTGGCGGGAGGCGGGGGAGCAGTTCTTC. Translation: CASSWREAGEQFF.

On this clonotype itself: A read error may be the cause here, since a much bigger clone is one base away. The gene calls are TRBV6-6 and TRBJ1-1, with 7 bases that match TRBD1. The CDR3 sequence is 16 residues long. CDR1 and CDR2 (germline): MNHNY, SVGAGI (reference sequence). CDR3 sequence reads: CASTQTLTGSNTGAFF. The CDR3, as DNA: TGTGCCAGCACCCAAACTCTGACAGGGTCGAACACTGGAGCTTTCTTT.

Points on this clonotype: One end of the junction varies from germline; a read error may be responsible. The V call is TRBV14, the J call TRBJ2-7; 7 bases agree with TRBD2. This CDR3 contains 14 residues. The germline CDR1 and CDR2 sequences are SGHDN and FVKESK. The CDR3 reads CASSQQGRAHEKYF. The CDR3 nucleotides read TGTGCCAGCAGCCAGCAAGGGAGGGCCCACGAGAAGTACTTC.

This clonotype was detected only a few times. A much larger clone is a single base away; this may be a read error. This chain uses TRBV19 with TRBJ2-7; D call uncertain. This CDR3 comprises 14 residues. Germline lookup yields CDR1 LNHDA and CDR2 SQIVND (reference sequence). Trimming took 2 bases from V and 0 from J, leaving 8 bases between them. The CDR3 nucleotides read TGTGCCAGTAGTATATCTAGGAGCTCCTACGAGCAGTACTTC. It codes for CASSISRSSYEQYF.

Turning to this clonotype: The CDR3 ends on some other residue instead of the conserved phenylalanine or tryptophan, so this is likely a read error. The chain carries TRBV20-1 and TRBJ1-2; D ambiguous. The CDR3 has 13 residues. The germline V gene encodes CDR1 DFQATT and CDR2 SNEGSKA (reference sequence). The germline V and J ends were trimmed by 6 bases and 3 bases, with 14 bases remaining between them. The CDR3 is CSARIAIDYGYTS. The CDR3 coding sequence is TGCAGTGCCAGGATTGCGATCGACTATGGCTACACCTCC.

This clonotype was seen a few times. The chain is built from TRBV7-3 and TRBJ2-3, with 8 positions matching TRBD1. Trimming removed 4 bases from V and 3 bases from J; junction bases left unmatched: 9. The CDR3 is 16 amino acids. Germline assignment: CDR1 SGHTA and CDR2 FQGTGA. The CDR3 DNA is TGTGCCAGCAGCTCAACGGACACAGGGGGGACAGATACGCAGTATTTT. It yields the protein CASSSTDTGGTDTQYF.

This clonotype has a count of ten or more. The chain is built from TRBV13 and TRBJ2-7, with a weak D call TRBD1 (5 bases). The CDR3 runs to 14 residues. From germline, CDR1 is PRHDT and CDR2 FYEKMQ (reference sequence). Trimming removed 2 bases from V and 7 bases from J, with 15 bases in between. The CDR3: CASSLYRGPEEQYF. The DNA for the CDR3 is TGTGCCAGCAGCTTATATAGGGGTCCGGAGGAGCAGTACTTC.

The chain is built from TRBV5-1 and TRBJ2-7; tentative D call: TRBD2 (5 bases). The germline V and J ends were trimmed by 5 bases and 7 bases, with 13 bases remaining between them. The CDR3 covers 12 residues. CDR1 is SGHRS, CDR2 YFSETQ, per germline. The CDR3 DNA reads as TGCGCCAGCAGATCAGGCTCGGGAGAGCAGTACTTC. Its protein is CASRSGSGEQYF.

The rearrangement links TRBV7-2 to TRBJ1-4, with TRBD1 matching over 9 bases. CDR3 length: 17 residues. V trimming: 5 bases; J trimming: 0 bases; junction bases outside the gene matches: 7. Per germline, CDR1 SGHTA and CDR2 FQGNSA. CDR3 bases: TGTGCCAGCAGCAGACCAGGGACAGGGACAACTAATGAAAAACTGTTTTTT. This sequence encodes CASSRPGTGTTNEKLFF. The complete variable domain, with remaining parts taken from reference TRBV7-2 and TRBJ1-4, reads GAGVSQSPSNKVTEKGKDVELRCDPISGHTALYWYRQSLGQGLEFLIYFQGNSAPDKSGLPSDRFSAERTGGSVSTLTIQRTQQEDSAVYLCASSRPGTGTTNEKLFFGSGTQLSVL.

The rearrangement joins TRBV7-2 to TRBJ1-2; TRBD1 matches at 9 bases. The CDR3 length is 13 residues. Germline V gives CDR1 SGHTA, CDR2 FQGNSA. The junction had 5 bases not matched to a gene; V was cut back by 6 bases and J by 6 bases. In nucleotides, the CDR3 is TGTGCCAGCAGGTTCGGGACAGGGAATGGCTACACCTTC. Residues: CASRFGTGNGYTF.

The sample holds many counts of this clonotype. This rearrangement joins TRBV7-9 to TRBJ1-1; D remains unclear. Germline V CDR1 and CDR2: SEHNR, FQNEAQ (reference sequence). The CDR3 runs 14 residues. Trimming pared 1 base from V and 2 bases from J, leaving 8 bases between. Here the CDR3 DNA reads TGTGCCAGCAGCTTAGTCTATTCAAACACTGAAGCTTTCTTT. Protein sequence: CASSLVYSNTEAFF.

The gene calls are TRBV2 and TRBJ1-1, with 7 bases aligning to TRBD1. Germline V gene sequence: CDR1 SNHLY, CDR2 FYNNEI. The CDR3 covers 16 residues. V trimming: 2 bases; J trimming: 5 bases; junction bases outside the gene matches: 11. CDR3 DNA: TGTGCCAGCAGTGAATCCAGGGGGGCCGCGGGGACTGAAGCTTTCTTT. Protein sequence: CASSESRGAAGTEAFF. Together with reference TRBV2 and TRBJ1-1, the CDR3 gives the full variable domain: EPEVTQTPSHQVTQMGQEVILRCVPISNHLYFYWYRQILGQKVEFLVSFYNNEISEKSEIFDDQFSVERPDGSNFTLKIRSTKLEDSAMYFCASSESRGAAGTEAFFGQGTRLTVV.

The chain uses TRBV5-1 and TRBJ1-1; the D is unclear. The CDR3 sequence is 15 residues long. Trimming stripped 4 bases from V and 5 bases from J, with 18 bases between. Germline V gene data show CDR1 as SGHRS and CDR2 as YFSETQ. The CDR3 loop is CASSVGDGAGTEAFF. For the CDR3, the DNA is TGCGCCAGCAGCGTGGGCGACGGAGCGGGGACTGAAGCTTTCTTT.

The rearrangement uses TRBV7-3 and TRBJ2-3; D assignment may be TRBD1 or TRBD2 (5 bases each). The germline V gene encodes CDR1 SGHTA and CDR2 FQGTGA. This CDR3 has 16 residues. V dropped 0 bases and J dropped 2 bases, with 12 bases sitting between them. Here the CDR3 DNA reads TGTGCCAGCAGCTTAACACCCGGGGCCCCCACAGATACGCAGTATTTT. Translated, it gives CASSLTPGAPTDTQYF.

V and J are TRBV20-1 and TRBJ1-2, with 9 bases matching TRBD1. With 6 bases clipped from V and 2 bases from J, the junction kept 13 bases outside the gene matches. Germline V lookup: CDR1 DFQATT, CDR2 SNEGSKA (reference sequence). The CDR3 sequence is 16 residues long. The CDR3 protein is CSARQGVSGANYGYTF. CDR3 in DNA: TGCAGTGCACGACAGGGGGTCTCTGGGGCCAACTATGGCTACACCTTC.

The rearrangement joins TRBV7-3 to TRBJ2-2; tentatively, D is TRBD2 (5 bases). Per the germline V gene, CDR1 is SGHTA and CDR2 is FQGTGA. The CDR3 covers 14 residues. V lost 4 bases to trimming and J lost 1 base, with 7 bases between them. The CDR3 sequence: CASSSDLNTGELFF. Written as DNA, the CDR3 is TGTGCCAGCAGCTCGGACTTGAACACCGGGGAGCTGTTTTTT.

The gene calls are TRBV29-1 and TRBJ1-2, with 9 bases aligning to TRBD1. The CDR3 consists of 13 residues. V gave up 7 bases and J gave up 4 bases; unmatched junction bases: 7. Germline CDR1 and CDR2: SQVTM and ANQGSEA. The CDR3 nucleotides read TGCAGCGCTAAGACAGGGGGAACCTATGGCTACACCTTC. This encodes CSAKTGGTYGYTF. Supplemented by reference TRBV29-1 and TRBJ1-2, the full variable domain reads SAVISQKPSRDICQRGTSLTIQCQVDSQVTMMFWYRQQPGQSLTLIATANQGSEATYESGFVIDKFPISRPNLTFSTLTVSNMSPEDSSIYLCSAKTGGTYGYTFGSGTRLTVV.

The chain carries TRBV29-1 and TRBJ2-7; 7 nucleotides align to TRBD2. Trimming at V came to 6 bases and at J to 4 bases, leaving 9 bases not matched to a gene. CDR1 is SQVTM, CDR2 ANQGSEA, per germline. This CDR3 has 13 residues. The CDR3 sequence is CSVVRENVYEQYF. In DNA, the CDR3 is TGCAGCGTGGTGCGGGAGAACGTTTACGAGCAGTACTTC.

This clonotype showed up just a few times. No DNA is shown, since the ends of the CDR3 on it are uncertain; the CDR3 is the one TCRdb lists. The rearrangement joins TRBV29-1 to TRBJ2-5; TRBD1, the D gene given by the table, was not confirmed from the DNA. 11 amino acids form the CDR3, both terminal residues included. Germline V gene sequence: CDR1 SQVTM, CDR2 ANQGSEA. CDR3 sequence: CSVGAGTEKYF.

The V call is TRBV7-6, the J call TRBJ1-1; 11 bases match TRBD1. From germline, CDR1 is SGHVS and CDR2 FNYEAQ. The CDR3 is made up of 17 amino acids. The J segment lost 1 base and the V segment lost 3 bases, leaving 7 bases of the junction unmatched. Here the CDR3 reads CASSLGPGTGGNTEAFF. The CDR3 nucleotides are TGTGCCAGCAGCTTGGGCCCGGGGACAGGGGGGAACACTGAAGCTTTCTTT.

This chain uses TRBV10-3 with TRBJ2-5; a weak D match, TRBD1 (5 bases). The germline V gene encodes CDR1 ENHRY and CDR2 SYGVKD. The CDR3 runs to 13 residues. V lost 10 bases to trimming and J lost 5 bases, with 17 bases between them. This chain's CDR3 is CATRETEMETQYF. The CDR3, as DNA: TGTGCCACCCGCGAGACAGAAATGGAGACCCAGTACTTC.

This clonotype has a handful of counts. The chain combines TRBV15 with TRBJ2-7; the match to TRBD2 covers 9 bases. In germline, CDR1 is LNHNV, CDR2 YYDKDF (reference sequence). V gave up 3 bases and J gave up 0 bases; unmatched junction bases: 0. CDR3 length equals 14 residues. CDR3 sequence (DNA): TGTGCCACCAGCAGGGGACTAGCCTCCTACGAGCAGTACTTC. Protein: CATSRGLASYEQYF.

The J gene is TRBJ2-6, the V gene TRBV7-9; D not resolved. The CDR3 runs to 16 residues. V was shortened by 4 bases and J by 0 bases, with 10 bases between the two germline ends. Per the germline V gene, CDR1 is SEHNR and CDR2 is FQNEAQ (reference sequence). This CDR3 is CASSWAHLSGANVLTF. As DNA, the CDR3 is TGTGCCAGCAGCTGGGCGCACCTCTCTGGGGCCAACGTCCTGACTTTC.

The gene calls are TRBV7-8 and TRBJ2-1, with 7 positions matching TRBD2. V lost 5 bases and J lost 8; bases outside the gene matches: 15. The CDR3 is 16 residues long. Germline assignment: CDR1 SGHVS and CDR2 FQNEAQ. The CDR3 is CASSPTRLALYDEQFF. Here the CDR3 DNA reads TGTGCCAGCAGCCCAACGCGACTAGCTCTATATGATGAGCAGTTCTTC.